This T cell receptor beta chain appears in the sequencing data of a study of chemoradiotherapy in HPV16-positive cancers. General study results and limits: During treatment, candidate HPV-specific clones and E7-related motifs expanded in tumor.

Worth noting for this clone: The antigen is not known.

Method: immunoSEQ multiplex PCR; TCRdb's copy keeps in-frame clones and lacks some. The profile covers tens of thousands of clones, with over 85% appearing a single time and roughly 20% taken by the ten largest. The germline CDR1 and CDR2 sequences are SGHDN and FVKESK. The CDR3 consists of 14 residues. With 4 bases removed from V and 0 bases from J, the gap between germline ends came to 10 bases. V gene TRBV14 combines with J gene TRBJ2-7; tentatively, D is TRBD1 or TRBD2 (5 bases each). This receptor was obtained from a human donor with HPV-associated anogenital cancer. This specimen consisted of blood, obtained from a patient who underwent chemoradiotherapy. The CDR3 nucleotides read TGTGCCAGCAGCCTCGGGACCTACTCCTACGAGCAGTACTTC. It encodes CASSLGTYSYEQYF.